The rows below give T cell receptor beta chains drawn from one sample of a study of regulatory T cells in long-lasting Graves disease. TCRdb fed the multiplex PCR reads into MiXCR, producing one record per CDR3 protein. The repertoire has fewer than 600,000 distinct CDR3 sequences, 20% to 25% of them found once; the top ten carry under 15%. Sequencing used peripheral blood mononuclear cells (PBMCs), obtained when the disease was refractory, from a patient treated with antithyroid drugs. The receptors were gathered from a female donor with Graves disease. CDR3s include the opening cysteine and the closing phenylalanine or tryptophan. The order of the fields is D gene, clone size, J gene, V gene, CDR3 protein, CDR3 DNA. A D gene is named only where the DNA matches it firmly. The size field is filled for only some rows; it gives once, few, many or a size class.

>TRBD1|many|TRBJ1-2|TRBV7-2
CASSLGTGVGGYGYTF
TGTGCCAGCAGCTTAGGGACAGGGGTGGGCGGCTATGGCTACACCTTC
>NA|many|TRBJ2-2|TRBV2
CASRETYTGELFF
TGTGCCAGCAGGGAGACTTACACCGGGGAGCTGTTTTTT
>TRBD1|many|TRBJ2-7|TRBV12-3/TRBV12-4
CASSWGRQGPAYEQYF
TGTGCCAGCAGTTGGGGCCGACAGGGTCCCGCCTACGAGCAGTACTTC
>NA|many|TRBJ1-1|TRBV6-9
CASSYGRDTEAFF
TGTGCCAGCAGTTACGGTCGGGACACTGAAGCTTTCTTT
>NA|many|TRBJ2-5|TRBV19
CASSIDRLQETQYF
TGTGCCAGTAGTATTGACCGACTACAAGAGACCCAGTACTTC
>TRBD1|many|TRBJ1-4|TRBV28
CASSGTGFSEKLFF
TGTGCCAGCAGCGGGACAGGGTTCAGTGAAAAACTGTTTTTT
>TRBD1|NA|TRBJ2-7|TRBV4-3
CASSQDTGQGYEQYF
TGCGCCAGCAGCCAAGATACAGGACAGGGCTACGAGCAGTACTTC
>NA|few|TRBJ2-6|TRBV15
CATSRVLKRVLTF
TGTGCCACCAGCAGAGTCTTAAAAAGGGTCCTGACTTTC
>TRBD2|few|TRBJ2-7|TRBV20-1
CSASPWEGIRGYEQYF
TGCAGTGCTAGTCCGTGGGAGGGTATAAGGGGCTACGAGCAGTACTTC
>NA|few|TRBJ2-7|TRBV5-4
CASSLGPRGQYF
TGTGCCAGCAGCCTAGGACCCCGGGGGCAGTACTTC
>NA|many|TRBJ1-1|TRBV28
CASSSPPDVSEAFF
TGTGCCAGCAGTTCCCCCCCCGACGTTTCCGAAGCTTTCTTT
>NA|many|TRBJ2-7|TRBV2
CASSQSYEQYF
TGTGCCAGCTCCCAGTCCTACGAGCAGTACTTC
>NA|few|TRBJ2-1|TRBV11-2
CASSLRVRANNEQFF
TGTGCCAGCAGCTTGCGAGTGAGGGCCAACAATGAGCAGTTCTTC
>TRBD1|many|TRBJ2-5|TRBV2
CASSSGTGGGEETQYF
TGTGCCAGCAGTTCCGGGACAGGGGGCGGTGAGGAGACCCAGTACTTC
>NA|NA|TRBJ1-1|TRBV20-1
CSARERGRENTEAFF
TGCAGTGCTAGAGAAAGAGGGCGGGAGAACACTGAAGCTTTCTTT
>TRBD1|NA|TRBJ1-2|TRBV7-2
CASSLYAQGGGYTF
TGTGCCAGCAGCTTATACGCGCAGGGGGGCGGCTACACCTTC
>NA|NA|TRBJ2-2|TRBV6-1
CASSRGSPNTGELFF
TGTGCCAGCAGCCGGGGCAGCCCGAACACCGGGGAGCTGTTTTTT
>NA|many|TRBJ1-1|TRBV7-9
CASSLGGASNTEAFF
TGTGCCAGCAGCTTAGGGGGGGCGTCAAACACTGAAGCTTTCTTT
>TRBD2|NA|TRBJ2-1|TRBV6-1
CASSKTSGRGNEQFF
TGTGCCAGCAGTAAGACTAGCGGGCGAGGCAATGAGCAGTTCTTC
>NA|few|TRBJ2-2|TRBV4-3
CASSQQDRWSGELFF
TGCGCCAGCAGCCAACAGGACAGATGGTCAGGGGAGCTGTTTTTT
>TRBD1|NA|TRBJ1-1|TRBV30
CAWIRQGTNTEAFF
TGTGCCTGGATTAGACAGGGGACGAACACTGAAGCTTTCTTT
>TRBD1|many|TRBJ2-7|TRBV20-1
CSARELGQGTPYEQYF
TGCAGTGCTAGAGAACTAGGACAGGGGACCCCCTACGAGCAGTACTTC
>NA|NA|TRBJ2-6|TRBV19
CASRLEASGANVLTF
TGTGCCAGTAGATTAGAGGCTTCTGGGGCCAACGTCCTGACTTTC
>TRBD1|few|TRBJ1-1|TRBV7-9
CASSRYRGFTLNTEAFF
TGTGCCAGCAGCCGCTACAGGGGTTTTACTTTGAACACTGAAGCTTTCTTT
>NA|many|TRBJ1-3|TRBV12-3/TRBV12-4
CASSFRKLGNTIYF
TGTGCCAGCAGTTTTCGGAAGCTCGGAAACACCATATATTTT
>NA|NA|TRBJ1-2|TRBV29-1
CSVEPDTDYGYTF
TGCAGCGTTGAACCCGACACGGATTATGGCTACACCTTC
>TRBD1|NA|TRBJ1-2|TRBV7-2
CASSFTSPGGNGYTF
TGTGCCAGCAGCTTCACCTCTCCAGGGGGGAATGGCTACACCTTC
>TRBD2|few|TRBJ2-5|TRBV20-1
CSARGTSGPKGETQYF
TGCAGTGCTAGGGGGACTAGCGGGCCTAAGGGGGAGACCCAGTACTTC
>NA|NA|TRBJ1-1|TRBV10-3
CASKEGGTEAFF
TGTGCCTCCAAGGAGGGAGGCACTGAAGCTTTCTTT
>NA|many|TRBJ1-6|TRBV7-9
CASSFTGQGYSPLHF
TGTGCCAGCAGCTTCACAGGGCAGGGGTATTCACCCCTCCACTTT
>TRBD2|NA|TRBJ2-3|TRBV20-1
CSARGGAGGPTQYF
TGCAGTGCTAGAGGTGGGGCGGGAGGCCCTACGCAGTATTTT
>NA|few|TRBJ2-6|TRBV6-1
CASSTTGTSGANVLTF
TGTGCCAGCAGTACGACAGGAACCTCTGGGGCCAACGTCCTGACTTTC
>NA|NA|TRBJ2-2|TRBV10-3
CASSYSQINTGELFF
TGTGCCAGCAGTTACTCACAGATAAACACCGGGGAGCTGTTTTTT
>TRBD1|many|TRBJ1-2|TRBV12-3/TRBV12-4
CASSATGGKLTDYGYTF
TGTGCCAGCAGCGCGACAGGGGGCAAGTTGACGGACTATGGCTACACCTTC
>NA|many|TRBJ2-5|TRBV7-8
CASSQIAGRGETQYF
TGTGCCAGCAGCCAGATAGCGGGCAGGGGGGAGACCCAGTACTTC
>NA|few|TRBJ1-1|TRBV29-1
CSVEDKGDTEAFF
TGCAGCGTTGAAGATAAAGGGGACACTGAAGCTTTCTTT
>TRBD1|many|TRBJ1-5|TRBV2
CASSGDRGNQPQHF
TGTGCCAGCAGTGGAGACAGGGGCAATCAGCCCCAGCATTTT